This entry lists 14 T cell receptor beta chains sequenced from one sample in a study of T cell repertoires in cytomegalovirus infection. TCRdb passed the reads through MiXCR, listing each CDR3 protein once. The data contain around 310,000 distinct CDR3 sequences, 25% to 35% of them singletons. The antigens for these receptors are not known. The sequences come from cultured PBMCs, collected from culture after CMV antigen stimulation. The receptors come from a human donor in good health (CMV status not recorded). Some clones in this sample may be carry-over from other donors' samples.

The rearrangement uses TRBV19 and TRBJ2-7, with 8 bases matching TRBD2. Germline lookup yields CDR1 LNHDA and CDR2 SQIVND (reference sequence). The J segment lost 6 bases and the V segment lost 7 bases, leaving 14 bases of the junction unmatched. CDR3 size: 15 residues. The CDR3 region is CASKRAGETGGEQYF. CDR3 nucleotide sequence: TGTGCCAGTAAAAGAGCGGGAGAGACTGGGGGCGAGCAGTACTTC.

The chain couples TRBV7-2 to TRBJ2-2, with 7 bases fitting TRBD2. V was pared by 4 bases and J by 5 bases, with 7 bases of the junction left unmatched. CDR1 and CDR2 (germline): SGHTA, FQGNSA. The CDR3 contains 15 residues. CDR3 coding DNA: TGTGCCAGCAGCTCCAGACTAGCCAGGACCGGGGAGCTGTTTTTT. Translation gives CASSSRLARTGELFF.

This clonotype has only a few counts. This sequence joins TRBV28 and TRBJ1-1; D ambiguous. The germline V and J ends were trimmed by 8 bases and 6 bases, with 19 bases remaining between them. This CDR3 has 14 residues. CDR1 and CDR2 (germline): MDHEN, SYDVKM. In DNA, the CDR3 is TGTGCCAGCGGGTCTCTGAGAGGACGAGCTGAAGCTTTCTTT. Residues: CASGSLRGRAEAFF.

At least ten counts were recorded for this clonotype. V gene TRBV7-8 combines with J gene TRBJ1-6; a possible D gene is TRBD1 (6 bases). V dropped 1 base and J dropped 6 bases, with 13 bases sitting between them. The CDR3 runs 16 residues. Germline CDR1 SGHVS, CDR2 FQNEAQ. Here the CDR3 DNA reads TGTGCCAGCAGCTTAGATACGGTCAGGGGTAATTCACCCCTCCACTTT. It translates to CASSLDTVRGNSPLHF.

The chain joins TRBV15 to TRBJ2-7, with D unresolved. The V end was cut by 3 bases, the J end by 4 bases, with 10 bases between. The CDR3 runs 13 residues. CDR1 is LNHNV, CDR2 YYDKDF, per germline (reference sequence). The CDR3 region has the DNA TGTGCCACCAGCAGCGGTGGGCTGTACGAGCAGTACTTC. Its translation: CATSSGGLYEQYF.

This clonotype was seen more than once but under ten times. The V gene is TRBV7-9, the J gene TRBJ1-6, with a tentative D call TRBD1 (6 bases). Trimming pared 6 bases from V and 9 bases from J, leaving 18 bases between. The CDR3 is 15 amino acids. Germline V gives CDR1 SEHNR, CDR2 FQNEAQ (reference sequence). CDR3: CASRLEGHPFSPLHF. As DNA, the CDR3 is TGTGCCAGCAGGCTAGAGGGACACCCTTTTTCACCCCTCCACTTT. The full variable domain, in which reference TRBV7-9 and TRBJ1-6 provide the parts outside the CDR3, is DTGVSQNPRHKITKRGQNVTFRCDPISEHNRLYWYRQTLGQGPEFLTYFQNEAQLEKSRLLSDRFSAERPKGSFSTLEIQRTEQGDSAMYLCASRLEGHPFSPLHFGNGTRLTVT.

The genes are TRBV5-1 and TRBJ2-1; tentatively, D is TRBD1 (6 bases). There are 14 residues in the CDR3. Germline V gene sequence: CDR1 SGHRS, CDR2 YFSETQ. With 1 base removed from V and 4 bases from J, the gap between germline ends came to 9 bases. The CDR3 DNA reads as TGCGCCAGCAGCTTGTACAGGGCATACAATGAGCAGTTCTTC. This encodes CASSLYRAYNEQFF. The whole variable domain, remainder taken from reference TRBV5-1 and TRBJ2-1, is KAGVTQTPRYLIKTRGQQVTLSCSPISGHRSVSWYQQTPGQGLQFLFEYFSETQRNKGNFPGRFSGRQFSNSRSEMNVSTLELGDSALYLCASSLYRAYNEQFFGPGTRLTVL.

This CDR3 is CASRQGARAFF. The CDR3 DNA is TGTGCCAGCAGGCAGGGGGCCCGAGCTTTCTTT. The V gene is TRBV6-5, the J gene TRBJ1-1; 8 bases map to TRBD1. This CDR3 region has 11 residues. After removal of 6 bases from V and 10 bases from J, the junction contained 4 bases not matched to a gene. Germline CDR1 and CDR2: MNHEY and SVGAGI.

This chain links TRBV12-5 with TRBJ1-1; TRBD1 might be the D (6 bases). CDR3 size: 14 residues. Per germline, CDR1 LGHNT and CDR2 FRNRAP. The V end lost 0 bases, the J end lost 5 bases, and 10 bases lay between the germline ends. The CDR3 protein is CASGLVQGATEAFF. The CDR3 DNA reads TGTGCTAGTGGTTTGGTACAGGGTGCGACTGAAGCTTTCTTT. The whole variable domain, remainder taken from reference TRBV12-5 and TRBJ1-1, is DARVTQTPRHKVTEMGQEVTMRCQPILGHNTVFWYRQTMMQGLELLAYFRNRAPLDDSGMPKDRFSAEMPDATLATLKIQPSEPRDSAVYFCASGLVQGATEAFFGQGTRLTVV.

This clonotype came up a few times. CDR3 sequence: CASSNRGSGQYF. CDR3 nucleotide sequence: TGTGCCAGCAGTAACAGGGGGTCTGGACAGTACTTC. The chain links TRBV6-1 to TRBJ2-7, with 8 bases that match TRBD1. The CDR3 extends over 12 amino acids. The V segment lost 5 bases and the J segment 10 bases; nucleotides outside the gene matches: 7. Germline CDR1 reads MNHNS; CDR2 reads SASEGT.

Ten or more counts support this clonotype. The chain carries TRBV7-2 and TRBJ2-3, with TRBD2 identical over 8 bases. The trim removed 1 base at V and 1 base at J, leaving 10 bases unmatched. Germline V CDR1 and CDR2: SGHTA, FQGNSA. CDR3 length equals 18 residues. CDR3 nucleotide sequence: TGTGCCAGCAGCTTAGGCGGGGGGATTACAATTCGCACAGATACGCAGTATTTT. It specifies CASSLGGGITIRTDTQYF.

This clonotype showed up many times. The V and J genes are TRBV7-6 and TRBJ2-1, with TRBD1 matching 11 bases. CDR3 size: 14 residues. Germline V lookup: CDR1 SGHVS, CDR2 FNYEAQ. With V trimmed by 6 bases and J by 9 bases, 7 bases remained unmatched. In nucleotides, the CDR3 is TGTGCCAGCAGGAGGGGACAGGGGGACGGTGAGCAGTTCTTC. It translates to CASRRGQGDGEQFF.

Only a few counts were recorded for this clonotype. The rearrangement joins TRBV6-1 to TRBJ1-5; perhaps TRBD1 as D (5 bases). The CDR3 runs 15 residues. Germline values: CDR1 MNHNS, CDR2 SASEGT. Deletions cut 7 bases from V and 5 bases from J, with 18 bases between. CDR3 amino acids: CASTYGEGRDQPQHF. The CDR3, as DNA: TGTGCCAGCACCTACGGGGAGGGGCGGGATCAGCCCCAGCATTTT.

A few counts support this clonotype. The rearrangement links TRBV7-2 to TRBJ2-1; D is perhaps TRBD1 (5 bases). This CDR3 has 15 amino acids. Trimming shortened V by 5 bases and J by 6 bases, and 17 bases separated the two germline ends. Germline V gene sequence: CDR1 SGHTA, CDR2 FQGNSA. The CDR3 nucleotides read TGTGCCAGCAGCCTAAGGGCCGGAAGGGGCAATGAGCAGTTCTTC. Its translation is CASSLRAGRGNEQFF.